A single T cell receptor (beta chain) is shown here with its context. Its antigen is undetermined. Repertoires were generated with immunoSEQ multiplex PCR, while TCRdb's copy carries only in-frame clones and drops some. Among tens of thousands of clones, 84% were seen once, and the ten largest hold 1.2%. These data are taken from a study of OX40 agonist ivuxolimab in advanced cancers. Study findings and constraints: At doses 0.1 to 3.0 mg/kg, CD4+ and CD8+ clones expanded.

Germline assignment: CDR1 SEHNR and CDR2 FQNEAQ (reference sequence). The CDR3 is made up of 16 amino acids. V was pared by 2 bases and J by 5 bases, with 7 bases of the junction left unmatched. The material was CD4+ or CD8+ T cells sorted from blood, obtained in a trial of the OX40 agonist ivuxolimab. This receptor was obtained from an adult with an advanced solid tumor such as melanoma, head and neck, liver or kidney cancer. This rearrangement joins TRBV7-9 to TRBJ2-7, with 12 positions matching TRBD1. In DNA form, the CDR3 reads TGTGCCAGCAGCTTAAGTACAGGGACAGGGGGCCACGAGCAGTACTTC. It is translated as CASSLSTGTGGHEQYF.